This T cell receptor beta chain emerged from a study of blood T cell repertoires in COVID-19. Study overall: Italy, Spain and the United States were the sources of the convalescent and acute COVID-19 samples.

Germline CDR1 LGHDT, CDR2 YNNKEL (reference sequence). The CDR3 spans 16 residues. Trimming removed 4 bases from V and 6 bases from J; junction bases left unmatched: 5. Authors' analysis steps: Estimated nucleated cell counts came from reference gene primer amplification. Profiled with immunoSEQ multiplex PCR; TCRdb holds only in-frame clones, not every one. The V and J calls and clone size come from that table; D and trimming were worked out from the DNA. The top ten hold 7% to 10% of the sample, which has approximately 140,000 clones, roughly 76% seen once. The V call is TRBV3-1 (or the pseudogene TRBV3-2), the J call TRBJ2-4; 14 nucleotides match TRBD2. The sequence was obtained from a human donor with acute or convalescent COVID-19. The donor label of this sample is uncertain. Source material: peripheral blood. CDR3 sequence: CASSPWTSGGLNIQYF. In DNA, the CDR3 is TGTGCCAGCAGCCCTTGGACTAGCGGGGGGTTAAACATTCAGTACTTC.